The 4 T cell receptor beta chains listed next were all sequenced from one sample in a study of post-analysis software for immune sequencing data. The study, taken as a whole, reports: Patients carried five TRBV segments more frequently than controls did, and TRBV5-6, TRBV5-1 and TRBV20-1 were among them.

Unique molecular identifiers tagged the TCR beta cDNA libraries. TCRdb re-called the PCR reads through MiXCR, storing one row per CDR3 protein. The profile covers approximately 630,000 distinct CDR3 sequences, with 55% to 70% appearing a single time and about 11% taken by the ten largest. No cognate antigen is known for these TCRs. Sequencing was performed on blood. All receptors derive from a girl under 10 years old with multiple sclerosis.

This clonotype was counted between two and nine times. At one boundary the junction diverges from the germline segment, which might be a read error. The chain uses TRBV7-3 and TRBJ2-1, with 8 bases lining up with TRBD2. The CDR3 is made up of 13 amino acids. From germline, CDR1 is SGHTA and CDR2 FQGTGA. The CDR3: CASSLTTGTSKFF. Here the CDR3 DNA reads TGTGCCAGCAGTTTAACTACCGGGACTAGTAAGTTCTTC. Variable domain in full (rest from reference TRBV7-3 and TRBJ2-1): GAGVSQTPSNKVTEKGKYVELRCDPISGHTALYWYRQSLGQGPEFLIYFQGTGAADDSGLPNDRFFAVRPEGSVSTLKIQRTERGDSAVYLCASSLTTGTSKFFGPGTRLTVL.

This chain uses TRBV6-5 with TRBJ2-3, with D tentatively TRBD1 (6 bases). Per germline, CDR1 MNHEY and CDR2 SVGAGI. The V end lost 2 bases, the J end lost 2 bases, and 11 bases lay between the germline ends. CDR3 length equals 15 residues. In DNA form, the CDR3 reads TGTGCCAGCAGTTACGGGGGCGGCATCACAGATACGCAGTATTTT. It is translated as CASSYGGGITDTQYF.

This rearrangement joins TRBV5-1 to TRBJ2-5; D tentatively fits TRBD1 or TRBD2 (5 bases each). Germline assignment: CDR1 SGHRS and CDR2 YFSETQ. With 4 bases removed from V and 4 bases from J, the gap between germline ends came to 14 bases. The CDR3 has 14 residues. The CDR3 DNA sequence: TGCGCCAGCAGCCCTAGGGACGGTCGAGAGACCCAGTACTTC. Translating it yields CASSPRDGRETQYF.

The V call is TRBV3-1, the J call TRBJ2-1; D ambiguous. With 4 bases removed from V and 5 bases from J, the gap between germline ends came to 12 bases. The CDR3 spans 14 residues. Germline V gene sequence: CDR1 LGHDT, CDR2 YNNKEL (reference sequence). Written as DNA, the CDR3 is TGTGCCAGCAGCCTCGAAGGGCACCACAATGAGCAGTTCTTC. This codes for CASSLEGHHNEQFF.